The rows below give T cell receptor beta chains drawn from one sample of a study of shared clonotypes between healthy human individuals. This table comes from immunoSEQ multiplex PCR, and its TCRdb copy is limited to in-frame clones, with some not included. This sample has roughly 2 million clones; 85% to 95% occur once, and the top ten carry 0.1% to 0.15%. The specimen sequenced was naive CD4+ T cells sorted from blood. These receptors were taken from a man between 18 and 35 years old in good health. Each CDR3 is given with its conserved first and last residue. D genes are given only for firm matches. The size entry is marked missing in some rows and otherwise reads once, few, many or a size class.

clone_size: -
d_call: -
v_call: TRBV21-1
j_call: TRBJ2-3
cdr3_nt: TGTGCCAGGCAGGGTGGCACAGATACGCAGTATTTT
cdr3_aa: CARQGGTDTQYF

clone_size: -
d_call: TRBD1
v_call: TRBV6-6
j_call: TRBJ1-1
cdr3_nt: TGTGCCAGCAGCCTACAGGGGGCTCACGCTGAAGCTTTCTTT
cdr3_aa: CASSLQGAHAEAFF

clone_size: -
d_call: TRBD2
v_call: TRBV29-1
j_call: TRBJ2-5
cdr3_nt: TGCAGCGTTGTGTTTAGCGGGGGCCGGGAAGAGACCCAGTACTTC
cdr3_aa: CSVVFSGGREETQYF

clone_size: -
d_call: -
v_call: TRBV28
j_call: TRBJ1-1
cdr3_nt: TGTGCCAGCAGTTTAAAACAGCCGCCGTGGGCTTTCTTT
cdr3_aa: CASSLKQPPWAFF

clone_size: -
d_call: TRBD1
v_call: TRBV6-1
j_call: TRBJ1-3
cdr3_nt: TGTGCCAGCAGTGAAGGAGGGGACAGGGCCTCTGGAAACACCATATATTTT
cdr3_aa: CASSEGGDRASGNTIYF

clone_size: -
d_call: -
v_call: TRBV7-9
j_call: TRBJ1-4
cdr3_nt: TGTGCCAGCAGCTTCCCCGACACAACAACTAATGAAAAACTGTTTTTT
cdr3_aa: CASSFPDTTTNEKLFF

clone_size: -
d_call: -
v_call: TRBV5-1
j_call: TRBJ2-2
cdr3_nt: TGCGCCAGCAGCCCCCTCGGCGACCCGAACACCGGGGAGCTGTTTTTT
cdr3_aa: CASSPLGDPNTGELFF

clone_size: few
d_call: TRBD2
v_call: TRBV7-2
j_call: TRBJ2-5
cdr3_nt: TGTGCCAGCAGCTTAGATATAGCGGGAGTGTCCCAGTACTTC
cdr3_aa: CASSLDIAGVSQYF

clone_size: -
d_call: -
v_call: TRBV10-2
j_call: TRBJ2-7
cdr3_nt: TGCGCCAGCAGTGAGAGGGACGGCTACGAGCAGTACTTC
cdr3_aa: CASSERDGYEQYF

clone_size: -
d_call: TRBD2
v_call: TRBV6-5
j_call: TRBJ2-2
cdr3_nt: TGTGCCAGCAGTAGGACTAGCGGTCGCACCGGGGAGCTGTTTTTT
cdr3_aa: CASSRTSGRTGELFF

clone_size: -
d_call: -
v_call: TRBV6-4
j_call: TRBJ1-2
cdr3_nt: TGTGCCAGCAGTACAGGCGAGGATTATGGCTACACCTTC
cdr3_aa: CASSTGEDYGYTF

clone_size: -
d_call: -
v_call: TRBV11-2
j_call: TRBJ1-2
cdr3_nt: TGTGCCAGCAGCTTAGAACCGAGTCCTAACTATGGCTACACCTTC
cdr3_aa: CASSLEPSPNYGYTF